Shown below are 17 T cell receptor beta chains from a single sample sequenced in a study of CD8+ T cells in alopecia areata. The treatment was: oral pan-JAK inhibitor, 5-10 mg twice daily. RNA extraction was followed by reverse transcription into cDNA, which acted as the sequencing template. Some clones are missing from TCRdb's copy, which holds only in-frame ones; the method was immunoSEQ multiplex PCR. The sample shows 95,000 to 100,000 clones, about three fifths of them seen only once. The material was CD8+ T cells sorted from blood, obtained at roughly week 55, from a patient treated with tofacitinib. These receptors all stem from a human donor with alopecia areata.

The V gene is TRBV5-1, the J gene TRBJ2-1, with no clear D. Trimming left V 0 bases short and J 8 bases short, with 6 bases between. The CDR3 spans 12 residues. Germline values: CDR1 SGHRS, CDR2 YFSETQ. CDR3 DNA: TGCGCCAGCAGCTTGGCCGGTGATGAGCAGTTCTTC. Its translation: CASSLAGDEQFF.

On this clone: The DNA is left out, because the CDR3 cannot be placed on it with certainty; the CDR3 is given as TCRdb lists it. The V gene is TRBV27, the J gene TRBJ2-5; the table calls TRBD2, which could not be checked here. Germline CDR1 is MNHEY and CDR2 is SMNVEV (reference sequence). The CDR3 has 14 residues if both end residues are counted. The CDR3 reads CASSTSGGGETQYF.

The table lists this clone with a few counts. The rearrangement joins TRBV7-7 to TRBJ2-7; maybe TRBD2 (5 bases). The CDR3 sequence is 16 residues long. V shed 5 bases and J shed 6 bases, with 23 bases lying between them. The V gene's germline CDR1 is SSHAT and CDR2 FNYEAQ (reference sequence). This chain's CDR3 is CASSPDPAGIHGEQYF. In DNA, the CDR3 is TGTGCCAGCAGCCCCGACCCGGCGGGCATACATGGCGAGCAGTACTTC.

The genes are TRBV7-9 and TRBJ2-3; maybe TRBD1 (6 bases). The CDR3 loop spans 15 amino acids. With 5 bases removed from V and 0 bases from J, the gap between germline ends came to 12 bases. Germline V gene sequence: CDR1 SEHNR, CDR2 FQNEAQ (reference sequence). This CDR3 reads CASSGGRASTDTQYF. The CDR3 region has the DNA TGTGCCAGCAGCGGGGGCAGGGCCAGCACAGATACGCAGTATTTT.

The chain uses TRBV27 and TRBJ2-1; no clear D gene. Between the trimmed V and J ends, which lost 3 bases and 4 bases, there was a span of 7 bases. CDR1 is MNHEY and CDR2 is SMNVEV in the germline V gene (reference sequence). The length of the CDR3 is 13 residues. The CDR3 sequence is CASSLNKYNEQFF. The CDR3 bases are TGTGCCAGCAGTTTGAACAAATACAATGAGCAGTTCTTC.

This sequence joins TRBV7-8 and TRBJ1-4; D possibly corresponds to TRBD1 (5 bases). The CDR3 totals 15 residues. Germline V gene sequence: CDR1 SGHVS, CDR2 FQNEAQ. V lost 5 bases and J lost 4, with 14 bases in between. CDR3 residues: CASSGGHRHNEKLFF. The CDR3 DNA reads TGTGCCAGCAGCGGCGGACATCGTCATAATGAAAAACTGTTTTTT.

The V call is TRBV27, the J call TRBJ1-1; 8 nucleotides agree with TRBD1. V was clipped by 10 bases and J by 0 bases; unmatched bases: 13. Germline V gene data show CDR1 as MNHEY and CDR2 as SMNVEV (reference sequence). This CDR3 region has 16 residues. CDR3 sequence: CATHPGGTPMNTEAFF. The CDR3 DNA follows: TGTGCCACTCACCCAGGGGGCACCCCAATGAACACTGAAGCTTTCTTT.

This sequence joins TRBV19 and TRBJ1-1; D is perhaps TRBD1 (6 bases). V lost 4 bases and J 4 bases, leaving 13 bases between the germline ends. Germline V gene lookup returns CDR1 LNHDA and CDR2 SQIVND (reference sequence). The CDR3 loop spans 14 amino acids. CDR3 nucleotides: TGTGCCAGTAGTAGCAGGGGATTCGCCACTGAAGCTTTCTTT. Residues: CASSSRGFATEAFF. Combining the CDR3 with reference TRBV19 and TRBJ1-1 gives the whole variable domain DGGITQSPKYLFRKEGQNVTLSCEQNLNHDAMYWYRQDPGQGLRLIYYSQIVNDFQKGDIAEGYSVSREKKESFPLTVTSAQKNPTAFYLCASSSRGFATEAFFGQGTRLTVV.

The chain is built from TRBV4-1 and TRBJ2-5; a possible D gene is TRBD2 (6 bases). V was cut by 3 bases and J by 1 base, with 12 bases left in between. In germline, CDR1 is MGHRA, CDR2 YSYEKL. This CDR3 contains 15 residues. CDR3 sequence: CASSQPGDGQETQYF. CDR3 nucleotides: TGCGCCAGCAGCCAGCCGGGGGACGGCCAAGAGACCCAGTACTTC.

The chain links TRBV9 to TRBJ2-2; no clear D. The CDR3 has 13 amino acids. CDR1 and CDR2 from the germline V gene are SGDLS and YYNGEE. V dropped 9 bases and J dropped 0 bases, with 9 bases sitting between them. The DNA for the CDR3 is TGTGCCACCCAAGGCCCGAACACCGGGGAGCTGTTTTTT. Protein sequence: CATQGPNTGELFF.

The rearrangement uses TRBV11-2 and TRBJ2-3; TRBD1 matches 7 bases. The J segment lost 6 bases and the V segment lost 1 base, leaving 4 bases of the junction unmatched. CDR3 length equals 14 residues. CDR1 is SGHAT and CDR2 is FQNNGV in the germline V gene. CDR3 protein: CASSLGGGLDTQYF. The CDR3 DNA reads as TGTGCCAGCAGCTTAGGAGGGGGCCTCGATACGCAGTATTTT.

This chain uses TRBV13 with TRBJ1-4; 10 nucleotides match TRBD1. J was trimmed by 8 bases and V by 4 bases; bases with no gene match: 4. CDR1 is PRHDT, CDR2 FYEKMQ, per germline (reference sequence). CDR3 length: 14 residues. CDR3 nucleotides: TGTGCCAGCAGCTCGGGACAGGGGAGGGAAAAACTGTTTTTT. Its protein product is CASSSGQGREKLFF.

This chain links TRBV6-5 with TRBJ2-7, with no clear D. Germline CDR1 reads MNHEY; CDR2 reads SVGAGI. V was shortened by 4 bases and J by 7 bases, with 14 bases between the two germline ends. The CDR3 is 13 residues long. DNA for the CDR3: TGTGCCAGCAGTTCTTCAGGCCCCGGGGAGCAGTACTTC. Translated, it gives CASSSSGPGEQYF.

The sample holds a few counts of this clone. The chain couples TRBV7-2 to TRBJ2-7, with D tentatively TRBD1 (5 bases). The V and J ends lost 3 bases and 1 base respectively, with 16 bases between them. The germline V gene encodes CDR1 SGHTA and CDR2 FQGNSA. CDR3 length: 16 residues. The CDR3 bases are TGTGCCAGCAGCTTCTCAGCAGGGATAAGTTCCTACGAGCAGTACTTC. It codes for CASSFSAGISSYEQYF.

The J gene is TRBJ1-2, the V gene TRBV13, with D possibly matching TRBD1 (5 bases). Germline V gives CDR1 PRHDT, CDR2 FYEKMQ (reference sequence). The germline V and J ends were trimmed by 0 bases and 8 bases, with 13 bases remaining between them. There are 14 residues in the CDR3. The DNA of the CDR3 is TGTGCCAGCAGCTTAGGCGTACAGGCGGAGGGCTACACCTTC. Amino acid sequence: CASSLGVQAEGYTF.

V is TRBV7-2 and J is TRBJ2-7; possibly TRBD2 for D (5 bases). CDR1 is SGHTA and CDR2 is FQGNSA in the germline V gene. This CDR3 has 14 amino acids. V was cut by 1 base and J by 5 bases, with 12 bases left in between. CDR3 DNA: TGTGCCAGCAGCTTAGTACCGGGGTCCCACGAGCAGTACTTC. Translating it yields CASSLVPGSHEQYF.

V and J are TRBV7-3 and TRBJ2-2; 11 bases fit TRBD2. The CDR3 spans 15 residues. Germline-derived CDR1 and CDR2 are SGHTA and FQGTGA. V lost 5 bases, J lost 6 bases, and 5 bases stayed unmatched. CDR3: CASSPRGLAAGELFF. CDR3 bases: TGTGCCAGCAGCCCGCGGGGACTAGCGGCCGGGGAGCTGTTTTTT.